The rows below give T cell receptor beta chains drawn from one sample of a study of T-cell memory formation after mild COVID-19. TCRdb re-called the 5' RACE reads through MiXCR, storing one row per CDR3 protein. The sample shows a few hundred thousand distinct CDR3 sequences, over 9.5% of them seen only once. Sequences were obtained from PBMCs or a T cell subset sorted from them (not recorded which). These receptor sequences come from a man between 18 and 35 years old who had mild COVID-19 (a few samples of this study predate the infection). Cell type and time point are not known. CDR3s include the opening cysteine and the closing phenylalanine or tryptophan. A D gene is named only where the DNA matches it firmly. Clone size is given for some rows only: seen once, a few or many times, or a class if the clone is expanded.

d_gene: NA; abundance: many; v_gene: TRBV7-9; j_gene: TRBJ2-3; CDR3aa: CASSSPGVGPHTDTQYF; CDR3nt: TGTGCCAGCAGCTCACCCGGCGTTGGCCCCCACACAGATACGCAGTATTTT
d_gene: TRBD2; abundance: few; v_gene: TRBV11-2; j_gene: TRBJ2-3; CDR3aa: CASSPWTSGTDTQYF; CDR3nt: TGTGCCAGCAGCCCCTGGACTAGCGGGACAGATACGCAGTATTTT
d_gene: NA; abundance: few; v_gene: TRBV3-1; j_gene: TRBJ2-3; CDR3aa: CASSQVNGAGTQYF; CDR3nt: TGTGCCAGCAGCCAAGTGAACGGCGCAGGTACGCAGTATTTT
d_gene: NA; abundance: few; v_gene: TRBV5-1; j_gene: TRBJ1-2; CDR3aa: CASSLASYNYGYTF; CDR3nt: TGCGCCAGCAGCTTGGCCAGTTATAACTATGGCTACACCTTC
d_gene: TRBD1; abundance: few; v_gene: TRBV7-7; j_gene: TRBJ2-5; CDR3aa: CASSHGTGPPETQYF; CDR3nt: TGTGCTAGCAGCCATGGGACAGGCCCTCCGGAGACCCAGTACTTC
d_gene: TRBD2; abundance: few; v_gene: TRBV11-1; j_gene: TRBJ2-1; CDR3aa: CASSGGVSNEQFF; CDR3nt: TGTGCCAGCAGCGGGGGGGTGAGCAATGAGCAGTTCTTC
d_gene: NA; abundance: NA; v_gene: TRBV2; j_gene: TRBJ2-3; CDR3aa: CASSIAFYQRDTQYF; CDR3nt: TGTGCCAGCAGTATAGCGTTTTACCAAAGGGATACGCAGTATTTT
d_gene: NA; abundance: NA; v_gene: TRBV25-1; j_gene: TRBJ2-2; CDR3aa: CARTNPSRSGDTGELFF; CDR3nt: TGTGCCAGAACCAACCCGAGCCGTAGCGGTGACACCGGGGAGCTGTTTTTT
d_gene: NA; abundance: NA; v_gene: TRBV23-1; j_gene: TRBJ1-5; CDR3aa: CASSQCGPLDQPQHF; CDR3nt: TGCGCCAGCAGTCAATGTGGGCCCTTAGATCAGCCCCAGCATTTT
d_gene: NA; abundance: NA; v_gene: TRBV5-1; j_gene: TRBJ2-5; CDR3aa: CASSLPKPRTPRQETQYF; CDR3nt: TGCGCCAGCAGCCTACCGAAGCCCCGGACACCTAGACAGGAGACCCAGTACTTC
d_gene: NA; abundance: few; v_gene: TRBV6-6; j_gene: TRBJ1-5; CDR3aa: CASSYSGANQPQHF; CDR3nt: TGTGCCAGCAGTTACTCAGGGGCCAATCAGCCCCAGCATTTT
d_gene: NA; abundance: NA; v_gene: TRBV6-1; j_gene: TRBJ1-2; CDR3aa: CASSEGFTGTFYGYTF; CDR3nt: TGTGCCAGCAGTGAGGGATTCACTGGGACATTCTATGGCTACACCTTC
d_gene: NA; abundance: few; v_gene: TRBV12-3/TRBV12-4; j_gene: TRBJ1-5; CDR3aa: CASSLRQDNQPQHF; CDR3nt: TGTGCCAGCAGTTTACGGCAGGACAATCAGCCCCAGCATTTT
d_gene: NA; abundance: few; v_gene: TRBV9; j_gene: TRBJ2-1; CDR3aa: CASSSAARGPLF; CDR3nt: TGTGCCAGCAGCTCAGCAGCGCGGGGCCCCCTCTTC
d_gene: TRBD2; abundance: NA; v_gene: TRBV6-2/TRBV6-3; j_gene: TRBJ2-1; CDR3aa: CASSREGFYNEQFF; CDR3nt: TGTGCCAGCAGTAGGGAGGGCTTCTACAATGAGCAGTTCTTC
d_gene: NA; abundance: NA; v_gene: TRBV24-1; j_gene: TRBJ1-5; CDR3aa: CATSVRGDQPQHF; CDR3nt: TGTGCCACCAGTGTAAGAGGGGATCAGCCCCAGCATTTT
d_gene: NA; abundance: NA; v_gene: TRBV4-1; j_gene: TRBJ1-5; CDR3aa: CASSQDPDHQPQHF; CDR3nt: TGCGCCAGCAGCCAAGATCCAGACCATCAGCCCCAGCATTTT
d_gene: NA; abundance: NA; v_gene: TRBV3-1; j_gene: TRBJ2-3; CDR3aa: CASSQSSLSGSTDTQYF; CDR3nt: TGTGCCAGCAGCCAAAGCTCGCTCTCGGGTAGCACAGATACGCAGTATTTT
d_gene: NA; abundance: NA; v_gene: TRBV5-6; j_gene: TRBJ1-3; CDR3aa: CASRRGGPKGGNTIYF; CDR3nt: TGTGCCAGCAGGAGGGGGGGCCCTAAGGGCGGAAACACCATATATTTT
d_gene: NA; abundance: few; v_gene: TRBV6-2/TRBV6-3; j_gene: TRBJ1-6; CDR3aa: CASSYREESPLHF; CDR3nt: TGTGCCAGCAGTTACAGGGAGGAGTCACCCCTCCACTTT
d_gene: NA; abundance: NA; v_gene: TRBV6-5; j_gene: TRBJ2-7; CDR3aa: CASRSSGTYEQYF; CDR3nt: TGTGCCAGCAGGTCAAGTGGGACCTACGAGCAGTACTTC
d_gene: TRBD2; abundance: NA; v_gene: TRBV7-2; j_gene: TRBJ2-7; CDR3aa: CASSERRGYSYEQYF; CDR3nt: TGTGCCAGCAGCGAGCGGCGGGGGTACTCCTACGAGCAGTACTTC
d_gene: TRBD1; abundance: large; v_gene: TRBV7-2; j_gene: TRBJ1-1; CDR3aa: CASSYRQGTEAFF; CDR3nt: TGTGCCAGCAGCTACCGACAGGGCACTGAAGCTTTCTTT
d_gene: TRBD1; abundance: few; v_gene: TRBV5-1; j_gene: TRBJ1-6; CDR3aa: CASSPGQGSNSPLHF; CDR3nt: TGCGCCAGCAGCCCCGGACAGGGGAGTAATTCACCCCTCCACTTT
d_gene: NA; abundance: NA; v_gene: TRBV10-3; j_gene: TRBJ1-1; CDR3aa: CATHQGLNTEAFF; CDR3nt: TGTGCCACACACCAGGGGCTGAACACTGAAGCTTTCTTT
d_gene: TRBD1; abundance: NA; v_gene: TRBV6-2/TRBV6-3; j_gene: TRBJ2-3; CDR3aa: CASSEQGTDTQYF; CDR3nt: TGTGCCAGCAGTGAACAGGGGACAGATACGCAGTATTTT
d_gene: TRBD2; abundance: few; v_gene: TRBV7-2; j_gene: TRBJ2-3; CDR3aa: CASSLAPGAGGTDTQYF; CDR3nt: TGTGCCAGCAGCTTAGCCCCGGGGGCGGGGGGAACAGATACGCAGTATTTT
d_gene: NA; abundance: many; v_gene: TRBV6-5; j_gene: TRBJ2-7; CDR3aa: CASSYPGSYEQYF; CDR3nt: TGTGCCAGCAGTTACCCGGGCTCCTACGAGCAGTACTTC
d_gene: NA; abundance: medium-sized; v_gene: TRBV5-1; j_gene: TRBJ2-5; CDR3aa: CASSFLGSGVETQYF; CDR3nt: TGCGCCAGCAGCTTTTTGGGTAGCGGCGTAGAGACCCAGTACTTC
d_gene: NA; abundance: NA; v_gene: TRBV7-2; j_gene: TRBJ2-3; CDR3aa: CASSSVGGRTDTQYF; CDR3nt: TGTGCCAGCAGCTCGGTAGGGGGGCGCACAGATACGCAGTATTTT
d_gene: NA; abundance: NA; v_gene: TRBV7-9; j_gene: TRBJ1-2; CDR3aa: CASSSLNYGYTF; CDR3nt: TGTGCCAGCAGCTCCTTGAACTATGGCTACACCTTC
d_gene: TRBD2; abundance: few; v_gene: TRBV5-1; j_gene: TRBJ2-3; CDR3aa: CASSLGLAGARSTDTQYF; CDR3nt: TGCGCCAGCAGCCTGGGACTAGCGGGGGCCAGGAGCACAGATACGCAGTATTTT
d_gene: NA; abundance: few; v_gene: TRBV10-3; j_gene: TRBJ2-7; CDR3aa: CAISDLGQGSYEQYF; CDR3nt: TGTGCCATCAGTGACCTGGGGCAGGGATCCTACGAGCAGTACTTC
d_gene: NA; abundance: few; v_gene: TRBV20-1; j_gene: TRBJ1-1; CDR3aa: CSARWGVTEAFF; CDR3nt: TGCAGTGCTAGGTGGGGAGTTACTGAAGCTTTCTTT
d_gene: NA; abundance: NA; v_gene: TRBV5-1; j_gene: TRBJ1-1; CDR3aa: CASSPSNMNTEAFF; CDR3nt: TGCGCCAGCAGCCCCTCTAACATGAACACTGAAGCTTTCTTT
d_gene: NA; abundance: NA; v_gene: TRBV7-3; j_gene: TRBJ2-3; CDR3aa: CASAIGGSTDTQYF; CDR3nt: TGTGCCAGCGCCATCGGAGGGAGCACAGATACGCAGTATTTT
d_gene: TRBD2; abundance: few; v_gene: TRBV12-3/TRBV12-4; j_gene: TRBJ2-3; CDR3aa: CASSPGGVAGAADTQYF; CDR3nt: TGTGCCAGCAGTCCGGGGGGAGTAGCGGGGGCGGCAGATACGCAGTATTTT
d_gene: NA; abundance: few; v_gene: TRBV15; j_gene: TRBJ2-5; CDR3aa: CATSRDRGSGETQYF; CDR3nt: TGTGCCACCAGCAGAGACAGGGGTTCTGGAGAGACCCAGTACTTC
d_gene: NA; abundance: few; v_gene: TRBV5-1; j_gene: TRBJ2-3; CDR3aa: CASSLGQLNTDTQYF; CDR3nt: TGCGCCAGCAGCTTGGGACAGCTCAACACAGATACGCAGTATTTT
d_gene: NA; abundance: few; v_gene: TRBV5-1; j_gene: TRBJ2-7; CDR3aa: CASSFTSPNTYEQYF; CDR3nt: TGCGCCAGCAGCTTTACGAGCCCTAACACCTACGAGCAGTACTTC
d_gene: TRBD2; abundance: NA; v_gene: TRBV20-1; j_gene: TRBJ2-1; CDR3aa: CSPRRGVGGANEQFF; CDR3nt: TGCAGTCCACGAAGGGGAGTCGGGGGGGCGAATGAGCAGTTCTTC
d_gene: TRBD1; abundance: NA; v_gene: TRBV28; j_gene: TRBJ1-6; CDR3aa: CASSLQGRGNSPLHF; CDR3nt: TGTGCCAGCAGTCTACAGGGGAGGGGTAATTCACCCCTCCACTTT
d_gene: TRBD2; abundance: few; v_gene: TRBV5-1; j_gene: TRBJ2-3; CDR3aa: CASSLLAGGPRADTQYF; CDR3nt: TGCGCCAGCAGCCTACTAGCGGGGGGGCCTCGGGCAGATACGCAGTATTTT
d_gene: NA; abundance: NA; v_gene: TRBV6-5; j_gene: TRBJ1-2; CDR3aa: CASSPTGANYGYTF; CDR3nt: TGTGCCAGCAGTCCGACCGGGGCCAACTATGGCTACACCTTC
d_gene: NA; abundance: NA; v_gene: TRBV19; j_gene: TRBJ2-5; CDR3aa: CASSIGGGGGRETQYF; CDR3nt: TGTGCCAGTAGTATCGGGGGAGGCGGCGGTAGAGAGACCCAGTACTTC
d_gene: NA; abundance: many; v_gene: TRBV12-3/TRBV12-4; j_gene: TRBJ1-4; CDR3aa: CASRVSTNEKLFF; CDR3nt: TGTGCCAGCAGGGTGTCAACTAATGAAAAACTGTTTTTT
d_gene: NA; abundance: many; v_gene: TRBV10-3; j_gene: TRBJ2-1; CDR3aa: CAISGRGGNEQFF; CDR3nt: TGTGCCATCAGTGGTCGTGGCGGAAATGAGCAGTTCTTC
d_gene: TRBD1; abundance: NA; v_gene: TRBV19; j_gene: TRBJ1-5; CDR3aa: CASAGQANQPQHF; CDR3nt: TGTGCCAGTGCCGGACAGGCAAATCAGCCCCAGCATTTT
d_gene: NA; abundance: once; v_gene: TRBV11-2; j_gene: TRBJ1-1; CDR3aa: CASGRGQNTEAFF; CDR3nt: TGTGCCAGCGGGAGGGGACAGAACACTGAAGCTTTCTTT
d_gene: NA; abundance: NA; v_gene: TRBV12-3/TRBV12-4; j_gene: TRBJ2-3; CDR3aa: CASKQYSTDTQYF; CDR3nt: TGTGCCAGCAAGCAGTACAGCACAGATACGCAGTATTTT
d_gene: TRBD2; abundance: many; v_gene: TRBV5-5; j_gene: TRBJ2-5; CDR3aa: CASSRGLAEETQYF; CDR3nt: TGTGCCAGCAGCCGGGGACTAGCGGAAGAGACCCAGTACTTC
d_gene: NA; abundance: few; v_gene: TRBV12-3/TRBV12-4; j_gene: TRBJ2-3; CDR3aa: CASTFGGNGADTQYF; CDR3nt: TGTGCCAGCACCTTCGGAGGGAACGGGGCAGATACGCAGTATTTT
d_gene: NA; abundance: few; v_gene: TRBV7-2; j_gene: TRBJ2-3; CDR3aa: CASSLMGGQGDTQYF; CDR3nt: TGTGCCAGCAGCTTGATGGGGGGGCAGGGAGATACGCAGTATTTT